This T cell receptor beta chain derives from a study of chemoradiotherapy in HPV16-positive cancers. A note on this clone: Its antigen is undetermined.

Repertoires were generated with immunoSEQ multiplex PCR, while TCRdb's copy carries only in-frame clones and drops some. The table records tens of thousands of clones, 84% of them present only once. Trimming took off 4 bases at V and 0 bases at J, with 14 bases between the two ends. This CDR3 is 16 amino acids long. Germline V lookup: CDR1 SGHDT, CDR2 YYEEEE. Study observations and caveats: Candidate HPV-specific clones and E7-related TCR motifs grew in tumor during treatment.

The TCR was taken from a human donor with HPV-associated anogenital cancer. The chain is built from TRBV5-6 and TRBJ1-3, with a weak D call TRBD1 (6 bases). Material: blood, obtained from a patient who underwent chemoradiotherapy. CDR3: CASSPGAALSGNTIYF. The CDR3 DNA reads TGTGCCAGCAGCCCAGGGGCAGCTCTCTCTGGAAACACCATATATTTT.